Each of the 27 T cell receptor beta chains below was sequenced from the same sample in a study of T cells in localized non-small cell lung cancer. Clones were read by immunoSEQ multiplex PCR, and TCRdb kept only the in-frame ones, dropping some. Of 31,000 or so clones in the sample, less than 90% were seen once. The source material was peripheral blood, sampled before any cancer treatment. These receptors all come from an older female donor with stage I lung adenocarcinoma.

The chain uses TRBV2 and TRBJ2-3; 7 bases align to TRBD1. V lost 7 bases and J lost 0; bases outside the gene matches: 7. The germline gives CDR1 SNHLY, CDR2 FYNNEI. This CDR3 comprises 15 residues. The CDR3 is CASKIGQASTDTQYF. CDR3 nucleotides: TGTGCCAGCAAAATCGGACAGGCTAGCACAGATACGCAGTATTTT. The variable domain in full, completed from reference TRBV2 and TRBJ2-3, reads EPEVTQTPSHQVTQMGQEVILRCVPISNHLYFYWYRQILGQKVEFLVSFYNNEISEKSEIFDDQFSVERPDGSNFTLKIRSTKLEDSAMYFCASKIGQASTDTQYFGPGTRLTVL.

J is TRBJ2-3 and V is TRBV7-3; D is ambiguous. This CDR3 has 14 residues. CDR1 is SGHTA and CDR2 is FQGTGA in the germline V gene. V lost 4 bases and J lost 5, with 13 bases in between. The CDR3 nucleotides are TGTGCCAGCAGCTCCCTTACCGATAGAGATACGCAGTATTTT. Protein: CASSSLTDRDTQYF.

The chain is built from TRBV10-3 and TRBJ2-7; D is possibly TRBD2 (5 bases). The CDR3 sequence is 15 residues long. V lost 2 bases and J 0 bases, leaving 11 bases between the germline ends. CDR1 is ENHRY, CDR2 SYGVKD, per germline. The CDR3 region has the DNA TGTGCCATCAGTGAGCAGAGCGCGGGCTCCTACGAGCAGTACTTC. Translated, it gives CAISEQSAGSYEQYF.

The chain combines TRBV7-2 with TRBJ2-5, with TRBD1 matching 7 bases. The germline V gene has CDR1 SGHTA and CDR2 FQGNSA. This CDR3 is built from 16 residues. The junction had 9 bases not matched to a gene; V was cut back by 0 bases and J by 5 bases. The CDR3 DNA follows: TGTGCCAGCAGCTTAGCGGTACAGGGGATTCAGGAGACCCAGTACTTC. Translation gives CASSLAVQGIQETQYF.

The CDR3 coding sequence is TGTGCCAGCAGTTCCTGGGGGCGCGAAGATACGCAGTATTTT. Amino acids: CASSSWGREDTQYF. The chain links TRBV28 to TRBJ2-3; a possible D gene is TRBD1 (6 bases). Germline CDR1 and CDR2: MDHEN and SYDVKM. Trimming cost V 4 bases and J 5 bases, with 13 bases left between them. The CDR3 consists of 14 residues.

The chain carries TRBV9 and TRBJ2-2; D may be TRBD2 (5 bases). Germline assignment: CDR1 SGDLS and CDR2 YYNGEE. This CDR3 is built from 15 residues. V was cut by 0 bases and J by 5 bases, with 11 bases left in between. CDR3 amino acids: CASSVDGNPTGELFF. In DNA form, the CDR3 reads TGTGCCAGCAGCGTAGACGGGAATCCGACCGGGGAGCTGTTTTTT.

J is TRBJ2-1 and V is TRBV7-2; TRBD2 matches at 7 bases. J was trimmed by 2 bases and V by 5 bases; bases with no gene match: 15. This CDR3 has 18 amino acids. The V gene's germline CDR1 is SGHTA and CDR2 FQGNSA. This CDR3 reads CASSRVGVRLAAYNEQFF. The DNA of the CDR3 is TGTGCCAGCAGCCGAGTGGGGGTTAGACTAGCCGCCTACAATGAGCAGTTCTTC.

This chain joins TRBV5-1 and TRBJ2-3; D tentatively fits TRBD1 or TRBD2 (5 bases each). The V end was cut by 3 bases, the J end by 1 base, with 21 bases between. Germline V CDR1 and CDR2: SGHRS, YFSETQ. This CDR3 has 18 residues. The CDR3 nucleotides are TGCGCCAGCAGCTACGGGACCCGCGCAGGTACCGGCACAGATACGCAGTATTTT. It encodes CASSYGTRAGTGTDTQYF.

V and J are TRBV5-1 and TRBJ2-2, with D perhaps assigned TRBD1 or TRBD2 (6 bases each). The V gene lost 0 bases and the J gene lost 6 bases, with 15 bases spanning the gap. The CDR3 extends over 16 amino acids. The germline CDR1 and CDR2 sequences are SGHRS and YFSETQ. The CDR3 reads CASSLAGQGRSGELFF. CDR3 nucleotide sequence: TGCGCCAGCAGCTTGGCCGGGCAGGGGAGGTCCGGGGAGCTGTTTTTT. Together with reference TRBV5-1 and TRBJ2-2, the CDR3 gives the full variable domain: KAGVTQTPRYLIKTRGQQVTLSCSPISGHRSVSWYQQTPGQGLQFLFEYFSETQRNKGNFPGRFSGRQFSNSRSEMNVSTLELGDSALYLCASSLAGQGRSGELFFGEGSRLTVL.

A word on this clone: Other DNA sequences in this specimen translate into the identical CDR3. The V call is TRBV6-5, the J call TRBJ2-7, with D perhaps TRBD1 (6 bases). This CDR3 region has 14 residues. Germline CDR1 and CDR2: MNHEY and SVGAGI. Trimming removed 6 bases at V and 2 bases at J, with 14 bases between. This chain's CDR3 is CASSRTAFPYEQYF. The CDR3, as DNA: TGTGCCAGCAGCCGGACAGCTTTTCCCTACGAGCAGTACTTC.

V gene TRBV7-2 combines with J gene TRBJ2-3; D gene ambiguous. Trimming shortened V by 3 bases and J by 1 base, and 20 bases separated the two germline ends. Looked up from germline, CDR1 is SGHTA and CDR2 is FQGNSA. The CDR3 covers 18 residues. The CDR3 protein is CASSFNPLPAQGTDTQYF. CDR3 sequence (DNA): TGTGCCAGCAGCTTTAATCCGCTACCCGCCCAGGGCACAGATACGCAGTATTTT. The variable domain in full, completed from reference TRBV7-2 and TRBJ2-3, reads GAGVSQSPSNKVTEKGKDVELRCDPISGHTALYWYRQSLGQGLEFLIYFQGNSAPDKSGLPSDRFSAERTGGSVSTLTIQRTQQEDSAVYLCASSFNPLPAQGTDTQYFGPGTRLTVL.

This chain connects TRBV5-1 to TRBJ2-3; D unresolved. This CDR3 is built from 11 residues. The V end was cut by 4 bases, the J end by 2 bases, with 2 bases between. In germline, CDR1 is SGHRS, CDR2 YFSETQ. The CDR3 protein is CASSTTDTQYF. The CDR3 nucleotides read TGCGCCAGCAGCACCACAGATACGCAGTATTTT.

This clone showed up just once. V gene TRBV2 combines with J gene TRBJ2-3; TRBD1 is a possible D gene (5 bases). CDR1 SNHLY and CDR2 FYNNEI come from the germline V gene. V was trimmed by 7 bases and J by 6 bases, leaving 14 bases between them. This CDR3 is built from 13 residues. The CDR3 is CASNGRPGDTQYF. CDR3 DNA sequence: TGTGCCAGCAATGGCAGGCCAGGGGATACGCAGTATTTT.

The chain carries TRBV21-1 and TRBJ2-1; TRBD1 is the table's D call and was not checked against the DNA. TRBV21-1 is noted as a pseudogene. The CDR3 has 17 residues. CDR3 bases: TGTGCCAGCAGCTCAAAATGGGGGACAGGGGACTACAATGAGCAGTTCTTC. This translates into CASSSKWGTGDYNEQFF.

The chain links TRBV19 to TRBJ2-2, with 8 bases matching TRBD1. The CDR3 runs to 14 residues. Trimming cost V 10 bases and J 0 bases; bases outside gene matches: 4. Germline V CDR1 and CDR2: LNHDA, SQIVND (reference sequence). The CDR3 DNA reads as TGTGCCACACTGGACAGGGCGAACACCGGGGAGCTGTTTTTT. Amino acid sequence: CATLDRANTGELFF.

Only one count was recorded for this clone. DNA for the CDR3: TGCGCCAGCAGCCTACAGACAGGAGCCTACGAGCAGTACTTC. Protein product: CASSLQTGAYEQYF. The chain combines TRBV4-3 with TRBJ2-7; D is possibly TRBD1 (6 bases). Germline V gene sequence: CDR1 LGHNA, CDR2 YSLEER. With 4 bases removed from V and 2 bases from J, the gap between germline ends came to 12 bases. The CDR3 covers 14 residues.

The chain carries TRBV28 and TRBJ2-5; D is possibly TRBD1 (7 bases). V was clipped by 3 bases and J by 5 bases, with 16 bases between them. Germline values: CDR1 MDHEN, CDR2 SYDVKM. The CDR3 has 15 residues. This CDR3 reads CASSLARAGGETQYF. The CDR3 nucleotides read TGTGCCAGCAGTTTGGCAAGGGCAGGGGGGGAGACCCAGTACTTC.

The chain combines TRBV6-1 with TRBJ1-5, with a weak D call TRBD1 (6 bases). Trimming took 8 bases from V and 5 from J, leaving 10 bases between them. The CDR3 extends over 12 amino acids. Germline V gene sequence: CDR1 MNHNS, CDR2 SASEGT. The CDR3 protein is CASLGGYQPQHF. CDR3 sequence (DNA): TGTGCCAGCTTGGGGGGCTATCAGCCCCAGCATTTT.

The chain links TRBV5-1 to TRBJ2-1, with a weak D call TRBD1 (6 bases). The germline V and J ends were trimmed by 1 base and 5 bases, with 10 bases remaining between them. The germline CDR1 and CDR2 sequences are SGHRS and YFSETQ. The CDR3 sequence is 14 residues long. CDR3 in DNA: TGCGCCAGCAGCTTGCAGGGGTGGAACAATGAGCAGTTCTTC. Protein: CASSLQGWNNEQFF. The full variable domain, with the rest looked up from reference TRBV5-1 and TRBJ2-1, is KAGVTQTPRYLIKTRGQQVTLSCSPISGHRSVSWYQQTPGQGLQFLFEYFSETQRNKGNFPGRFSGRQFSNSRSEMNVSTLELGDSALYLCASSLQGWNNEQFFGPGTRLTVL.

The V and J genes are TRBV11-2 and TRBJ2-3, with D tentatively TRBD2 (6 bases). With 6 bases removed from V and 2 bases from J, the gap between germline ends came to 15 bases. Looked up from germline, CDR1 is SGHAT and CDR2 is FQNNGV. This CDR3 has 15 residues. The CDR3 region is CASRPPGLNTDTQYF. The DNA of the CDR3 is TGTGCCAGCAGACCTCCGGGACTTAACACAGATACGCAGTATTTT.

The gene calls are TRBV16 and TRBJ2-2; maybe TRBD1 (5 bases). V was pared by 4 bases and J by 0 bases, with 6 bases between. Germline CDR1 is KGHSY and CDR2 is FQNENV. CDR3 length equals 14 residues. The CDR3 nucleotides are TGTGCCAGCAGCCTGACAGCGAACACCGGGGAGCTGTTTTTT. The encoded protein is CASSLTANTGELFF.

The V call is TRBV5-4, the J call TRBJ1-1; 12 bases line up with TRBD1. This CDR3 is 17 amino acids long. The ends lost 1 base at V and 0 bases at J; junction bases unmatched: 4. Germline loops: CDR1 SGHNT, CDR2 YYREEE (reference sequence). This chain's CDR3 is CASSLKGTGGVNTEAFF. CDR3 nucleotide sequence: TGTGCCAGCAGCTTGAAAGGGACAGGGGGCGTGAACACTGAAGCTTTCTTT.

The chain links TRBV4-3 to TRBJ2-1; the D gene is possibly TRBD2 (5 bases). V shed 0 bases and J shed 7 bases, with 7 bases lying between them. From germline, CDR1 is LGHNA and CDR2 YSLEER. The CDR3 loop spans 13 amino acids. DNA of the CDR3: TGCGCCAGCAGCCAAGATCAGCGGAATGAGCAGTTCTTC. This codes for CASSQDQRNEQFF.

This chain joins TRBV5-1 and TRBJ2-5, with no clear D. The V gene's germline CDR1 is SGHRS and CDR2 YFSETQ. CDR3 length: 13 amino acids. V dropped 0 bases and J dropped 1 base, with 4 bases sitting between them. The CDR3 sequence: CASSLDTQETQYF. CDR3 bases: TGCGCCAGCAGCTTGGACACCCAAGAGACCCAGTACTTC.

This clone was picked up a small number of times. The CDR3 is CASRSGQGFDYTF. CDR3 nucleotides: TGTGCCAGCAGGTCGGGACAGGGTTTTGACTACACCTTC. The J gene is TRBJ1-2, the V gene TRBV28; 9 bases fit TRBD1. The trim removed 6 bases at V and 10 bases at J, leaving 9 bases unmatched. The CDR3 extends over 13 amino acids. Germline values: CDR1 MDHEN, CDR2 SYDVKM.

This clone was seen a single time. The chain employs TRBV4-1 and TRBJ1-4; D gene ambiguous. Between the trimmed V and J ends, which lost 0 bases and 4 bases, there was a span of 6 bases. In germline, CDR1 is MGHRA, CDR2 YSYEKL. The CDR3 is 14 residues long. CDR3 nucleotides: TGCGCCAGCAGCCAAGAACAGTATAATGAAAAACTGTTTTTT. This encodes CASSQEQYNEKLFF.

CDR3 nucleotides: TGTGCCAGCAGTTTACTAGGCGATGAGCAGTTCTTC. It translates to CASSLLGDEQFF. The rearrangement links TRBV27 to TRBJ2-1; no firm D call. This CDR3 has 12 residues. CDR1 MNHEY and CDR2 SMNVEV come from the germline V gene (reference sequence). Trimming pared 2 bases from V and 8 bases from J, leaving 7 bases between.